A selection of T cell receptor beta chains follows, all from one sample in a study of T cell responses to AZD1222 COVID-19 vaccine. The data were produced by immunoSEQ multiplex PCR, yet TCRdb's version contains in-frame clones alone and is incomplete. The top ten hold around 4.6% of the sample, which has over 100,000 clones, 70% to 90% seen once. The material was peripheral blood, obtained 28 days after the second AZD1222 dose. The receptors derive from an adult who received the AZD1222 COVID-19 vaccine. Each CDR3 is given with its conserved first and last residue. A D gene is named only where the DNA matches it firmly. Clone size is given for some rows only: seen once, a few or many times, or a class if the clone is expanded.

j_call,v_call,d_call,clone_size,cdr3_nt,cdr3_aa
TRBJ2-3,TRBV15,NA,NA,TGTGCCACCAGCAGAGATGGAACAGATACGCAGTATTTT,CATSRDGTDTQYF
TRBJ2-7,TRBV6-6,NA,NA,TGTGCCAGCAGTTACCGGGCAGGAACCTACGAGCAGTACTTC,CASSYRAGTYEQYF
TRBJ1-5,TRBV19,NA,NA,TGTGCCAGTATCCAGGGAGGCAATCAGCCCCAGCATTTT,CASIQGGNQPQHF
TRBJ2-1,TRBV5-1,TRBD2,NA,TGCGCCAGCAACACCCCCACGGGAGGGTGGAATGAGCAGTTCTTC,CASNTPTGGWNEQFF
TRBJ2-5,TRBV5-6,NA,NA,TGTGCCAGCAGCTTGGTCCCCGAGACCCAGTACTTC,CASSLVPETQYF
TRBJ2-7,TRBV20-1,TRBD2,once,TGCAGTGCTAGTCTCGGACTAGGTACCTACGAGCAGTACTTC,CSASLGLGTYEQYF
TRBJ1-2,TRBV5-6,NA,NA,TGTGCCAGCAGCTTGTCTGACAGACTGATCGGCTACACCTTC,CASSLSDRLIGYTF
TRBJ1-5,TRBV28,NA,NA,TGTGCCAGCAGGAAGTATAGCAATCAGCCCCAGCATTTT,CASRKYSNQPQHF
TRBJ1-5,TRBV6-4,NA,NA,TGTGCCAGCAGTGAAGAAGGAGGAGCCGGAGCTCAGCCCCAGCATTTT,CASSEEGGAGAQPQHF
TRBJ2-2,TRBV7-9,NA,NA,TGTGCCAGCAGCCTGACCTGGAACACCGGGGAGCTGTTTTTT,CASSLTWNTGELFF
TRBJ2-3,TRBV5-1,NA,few,TGCGCCAGCAGCTTGGAAGGGGAATCTTCAGATACGCAGTATTTT,CASSLEGESSDTQYF
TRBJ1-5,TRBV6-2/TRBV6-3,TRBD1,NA,TGTGCCAGCAGTGATCAGGGGGCCAGACAGCCCCAGCATTTT,CASSDQGARQPQHF
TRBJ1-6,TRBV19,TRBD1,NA,TGTGCCAGTAGTATCGACAGGGGGATCGGTAATTCACCCCTCCACTTT,CASSIDRGIGNSPLHF
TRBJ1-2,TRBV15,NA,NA,TGTGCCACCAGCAGAGATCTCGGGGTAAACTATGGCTACACCTTC,CATSRDLGVNYGYTF
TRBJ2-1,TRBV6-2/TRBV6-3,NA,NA,TGTGCCAGCAGCCCTATCGGGGCGAAGTACAATGAGCAGTTCTTC,CASSPIGAKYNEQFF
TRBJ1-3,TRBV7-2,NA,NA,TGTGCCAGCAGCTTAGCTGGGGAGTGGACCATATATTTT,CASSLAGEWTIYF
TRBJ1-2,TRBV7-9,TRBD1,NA,TGTGCCAGCAGCTTACTCGGGACAGTTAACTATGGCTACACCTTC,CASSLLGTVNYGYTF
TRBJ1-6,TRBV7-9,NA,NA,TGTGCCGGGAAGGGACCGAATAATTCACCCCTCCACTTT,CAGKGPNNSPLHF
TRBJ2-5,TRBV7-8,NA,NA,TGTGCCAGCAGCTCCGGGCTAGAGCAGGCCCAGTACTTC,CASSSGLEQAQYF
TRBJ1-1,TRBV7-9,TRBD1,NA,TGTGCCAGCAGCCACCCACAGGGGGCAAGTGAAGCTTTCTTT,CASSHPQGASEAFF